The 19 T cell receptor beta chains in this list originate from one sample, sequenced in a study of blood T cell repertoires in COVID-19. Some clones are missing from TCRdb's copy, which holds only in-frame ones; the method was immunoSEQ multiplex PCR. The table lists 100,000 to 150,000 clones, roughly 89% of them singletons, with 15% to 20% in the top ten. The sample taken for sequencing was peripheral blood. Receptor source: a man between 45 and 60 years old with active or convalescent COVID-19.

This chain uses TRBV29-1 with TRBJ1-2, with TRBD1 as a possible D gene (6 bases). CDR3 length: 18 amino acids. Germline loops: CDR1 SQVTM, CDR2 ANQGSEA. Trimming stripped 0 bases from V and 1 base from J, with 21 bases between. The DNA of the CDR3 is TGCAGCGTTGAAGATCCTTCAGGGGCGGAAGGAGTTAACTATGGCTACACCTTC. Translation: CSVEDPSGAEGVNYGYTF. Full variable domain (remainder filled in from reference TRBV29-1 and TRBJ1-2): SAVISQKPSRDICQRGTSLTIQCQVDSQVTMMFWYRQQPGQSLTLIATANQGSEATYESGFVIDKFPISRPNLTFSTLTVSNMSPEDSSIYLCSVEDPSGAEGVNYGYTFGSGTRLTVV.

DNA of the CDR3: TGTGCCAGCAGTAAACGACAGGCCTCCTACGAGCAGTACTTC. Residues: CASSKRQASYEQYF. The V and J genes are TRBV6-5 and TRBJ2-7; possibly TRBD1 for D (6 bases). CDR1 MNHEY and CDR2 SVGAGI come from the germline V gene. The V gene lost 5 bases and the J gene lost 0 bases, with 11 bases spanning the gap. The CDR3 runs 14 residues.

J is TRBJ1-6 and V is TRBV6-5; 9 bases are a match to TRBD1. This CDR3 is 15 amino acids long. CDR1 MNHEY and CDR2 SVGAGI come from the germline V gene. Unmatched junction bases numbered 11, after V lost 7 bases and J lost 10 bases. The chain's CDR3 is CASTGTGIESSPLHF. The CDR3 DNA reads as TGTGCCAGCACCGGGACAGGGATAGAATCGTCACCCCTCCACTTT.

This clone was found a few times. This sequence joins TRBV6-5 and TRBJ2-7; 9 bases are a match to TRBD1. Germline V lookup: CDR1 MNHEY, CDR2 SVGAGI. Trimming cost V 7 bases and J 0 bases; bases outside gene matches: 4. This CDR3 has 14 amino acids. CDR3 bases: TGTGCCAGCAAGCCGGGACAGGGCTCCTACGAGCAGTACTTC. Translated: CASKPGQGSYEQYF.

The CDR3 DNA sequence: TGTGCCAGCAGTGAACTGGGGAGGAATGGCTACACCTTC. As protein: CASSELGRNGYTF. This rearrangement joins TRBV2 to TRBJ1-2; D not resolved. V shed 2 bases and J shed 6 bases, with 10 bases lying between them. The CDR3 sequence is 13 residues long. The germline V gene has CDR1 SNHLY and CDR2 FYNNEI.

CDR3 nucleotide sequence: TGTGCCAGCAGCTTTCGAGGCAGAGCGGACTATGGCTACACCTTC. Its translation: CASSFRGRADYGYTF. The chain couples TRBV7-9 to TRBJ1-2, with unresolved D. CDR3 length: 15 amino acids. Germline V gene sequence: CDR1 SEHNR, CDR2 FQNEAQ (reference sequence). Trimming left V 3 bases short and J 3 bases short, with 14 bases between.

V usage is TRBV7-2 and J usage is TRBJ1-5, with unresolved D. Trimming left V 6 bases short and J 0 bases short, with 6 bases between. The V gene's germline CDR1 is SGHTA and CDR2 FQGNSA. The CDR3 is 13 amino acids. Written as DNA, the CDR3 is TGTGCCAGCAGTCTAGATAGCAATCAGCCCCAGCATTTT. Translating gives CASSLDSNQPQHF.

Only a few counts were recorded for this clone. The chain carries TRBV11-2 and TRBJ1-3; D is undetermined. In germline, CDR1 is SGHAT, CDR2 FQNNGV. With 0 bases removed from V and 7 bases from J, the gap between germline ends came to 7 bases. This CDR3 comprises 13 residues. CDR3 loop: CASSLDLQNTIYF. In DNA form, the CDR3 reads TGTGCCAGCAGCTTAGATCTTCAGAACACCATATATTTT. The full variable domain, its missing parts supplied by reference TRBV11-2 and TRBJ1-3, is EAGVAQSPRYKIIEKRQSVAFWCNPISGHATLYWYQQILGQGPKLLIQFQNNGVVDDSQLPKDRFSAERLKGVDSTLKIQPAKLEDSAVYLCASSLDLQNTIYFGEGSWLTVV.

The CDR3 spells CASSLQGATRSPLHF. The CDR3 DNA is TGTGCCAGCAGTTTACAGGGGGCGACCAGATCACCCCTCCACTTT. This chain joins TRBV27 and TRBJ1-6; 8 bases agree with TRBD1. The CDR3 length is 15 residues. The V gene's germline CDR1 is MNHEY and CDR2 SMNVEV (reference sequence). The junction had 7 bases not matched to a gene; V was cut back by 2 bases and J by 10 bases.

V gene TRBV5-1 combines with J gene TRBJ2-7, with a tentative D call TRBD1 (5 bases). This CDR3 is built from 16 residues. Germline CDR1 SGHRS, CDR2 YFSETQ. The V end was cut by 0 bases, the J end by 5 bases, with 18 bases between. CDR3 DNA sequence: TGCGCCAGCAGCTTGGGGGGCCAGAACCGAATAGACGAGCAGTACTTC. As protein: CASSLGGQNRIDEQYF.

The chain carries TRBV2 and TRBJ2-7; 8 bases align to TRBD2. V gave up 4 bases and J gave up 2 bases; unmatched junction bases: 10. Germline values: CDR1 SNHLY, CDR2 FYNNEI. This CDR3 is built from 16 residues. DNA for the CDR3: TGTGCCAGCAGTGGGCCCATAGCGGGATTGACCTACGAGCAGTACTTC. This translates into CASSGPIAGLTYEQYF.

This chain joins TRBV19 and TRBJ1-1, with 12 bases aligning to TRBD1. The CDR3 spans 16 residues. Trimming took 4 bases from V and 4 from J; bases not matched to a gene: 7. Germline V CDR1 and CDR2: LNHDA, SQIVND (reference sequence). Written as DNA, the CDR3 is TGTGCCAGTAGTAGATGGGGACAGGGGGCCATCACTGAAGCTTTCTTT. Amino acid sequence: CASSRWGQGAITEAFF.

The chain recombines TRBV6-5 with TRBJ1-5, with TRBD1 matching over 8 bases. The V gene's germline CDR1 is MNHEY and CDR2 SVGAGI. This CDR3 region has 13 residues. The V segment lost 8 bases and the J segment 4 bases; nucleotides outside the gene matches: 4. This chain's CDR3 is CASGNRGNQPQHF. The DNA of the CDR3 is TGTGCCAGCGGGAACAGGGGGAATCAGCCCCAGCATTTT.

V gene TRBV7-7 combines with J gene TRBJ2-1; TRBD2 might be the D (6 bases). Per germline, CDR1 SSHAT and CDR2 FNYEAQ (reference sequence). The germline V and J ends were trimmed by 0 bases and 6 bases, with 12 bases remaining between them. The CDR3 contains 15 residues. Here the CDR3 DNA reads TGTGCCAGCAGCTTAGCCGGGGCTAGCGTCAATGAGCAGTTCTTC. Translated: CASSLAGASVNEQFF.

J is TRBJ1-4 and V is TRBV9, with D possibly matching TRBD1 (6 bases). Germline CDR1 and CDR2: SGDLS and YYNGEE. The CDR3 loop spans 16 amino acids. Trimming shortened V by 3 bases and J by 0 bases, and 12 bases separated the two germline ends. The CDR3 sequence: CASSASGTSTNEKLFF. The CDR3 coding sequence is TGTGCCAGCAGCGCCTCGGGGACATCAACTAATGAAAAACTGTTTTTT.

Here the CDR3 DNA reads TGCGCCAGCAGCTTGGCGTTTGAGGCCGGGTACAATGAGCAGTTCTTC. Translation: CASSLAFEAGYNEQFF. The V call is TRBV5-1, the J call TRBJ2-1, with no clear D. The ends were cut back, 0 bases at V and 4 bases at J, with 14 bases in the middle. Germline CDR1 and CDR2: SGHRS and YFSETQ. This CDR3 region has 16 residues.

The rearrangement joins TRBV11-2 to TRBJ1-1, with TRBD1 matching 10 bases. V was pared by 5 bases and J by 10 bases, with 7 bases of the junction left unmatched. This CDR3 region has 13 residues. Looked up from germline, CDR1 is SGHAT and CDR2 is FQNNGV. CDR3 region: CASSNRQGAGAFF. CDR3 DNA sequence: TGTGCCAGCAGCAATCGACAGGGGGCAGGAGCTTTCTTT.

The rearrangement joins TRBV14 to TRBJ2-3; 11 bases agree with TRBD2. The germline gives CDR1 SGHDN, CDR2 FVKESK. The length of the CDR3 is 16 residues. The ends lost 4 bases at V and 3 bases at J; junction bases unmatched: 6. In DNA, the CDR3 is TGTGCCAGCAGCCCATTAGCGGGGGGGACGACAGATACGCAGTATTTT. Amino acid sequence: CASSPLAGGTTDTQYF.

In its sample, this clone was seen once. The chain combines TRBV5-6 with TRBJ2-7; D perhaps matches TRBD2 (6 bases). Germline CDR1 reads SGHDT; CDR2 reads YYEEEE. This CDR3 is built from 14 residues. V was shortened by 2 bases and J by 6 bases, with 15 bases between the two germline ends. CDR3 coding DNA: TGTGCCAGCAGCTTTGGTACGTTCGGGAGCGAGCAGTACTTC. This translates into CASSFGTFGSEQYF.